This paragraph reports one T cell receptor (beta chain). This receptor's antigen is unknown. No base-level quality is on record; no much larger clone is a single base apart. The CDR3 runs 15 residues from the cysteine to the phenylalanine. The entry retains the CDR3 DNA only, 45 bases that are in frame from base 1. V and J lose 6 bases and 3 bases, and a span of 14 bases separates them. The germline V gene specifies KGHSH as CDR1 and LQKENI as CDR2. The data derive from a study of CD8 T cells in Susac syndrome (dated by TCRdb to the late 2010s). For the study in its entirety: Among the sequenced Susac syndrome patients, 5 or 6 had clinically active disease and fewer than 10 were in clinical remission. Repertoire sequencing was used to test whether CD8+ T cell activation and differentiation in Susac syndrome was antigen driven. Susac syndrome patients were therapy-naive, on corticosteroids (some also receiving IVIg), or on IVIg alone at blood withdrawal. Findings and caveats that apply to the study as a whole: The TCR sequencing and HLA analysis was acknowledged to have included a relatively small number of individuals. In patients with Susac syndrome, the CD4+ T cell repertoire showed no detectable clonal expansion.

Peripheral blood CD8+ and CD4+ T cells from healthy donors, Susac syndrome patients and multiple sclerosis patients were profiled using high-throughput TCR beta sequencing. The Susac syndrome patients fulfilled recently defined diagnostic criteria for definite or probable disease. Bulk CD8+ and CD4+ T cells were purified magnetically by negative isolation, whereas CD8+ TEMRA cells were enriched by FACS. Blood was drawn into EDTA tubes, processed within 24 hours, and PBMCs were isolated by density gradient centrifugation. PBMCs destined for TCR sequencing were cryopreserved in liquid nitrogen and later thawed in a 37 °C water bath. The sorted or isolated CD4+, CD8+ and CD8+ TEMRA cells had a purity of 90% or higher. RNA was extracted with the RNeasy kit and about 0.5 to 1 ug was reverse transcribed using random hexamers. The immunoSEQ multiplex PCR assay, which covers 54 Vbeta and 13 Jbeta segments, was used to amplify TCR beta CDR3 regions. Bias from PCR amplification was corrected by using a synthetic template baseline for primer optimization and for computational correction. Regarding the original processing steps: Only productive sequences were kept, with reads annotated to V, D and J genes according to IMGT and analyzed in immunoSEQ Analyzer. Clonality was calculated as one minus the Shannon entropy normalized by log2 of the number of productive unique sequences. For each patient and control, public and private clones were evaluated within the 100 most prevalent clones. Clones were defined as Susac-specific when absent from the healthy and MS cohorts, from about 970 published viral clones and from other ImmuneACCESS disease sequences. TCRdb reworked the public reads: Q25 trimming with fastp, MiXCR clone assembly, productive beta chains retained. Identical CDR3 protein sequences are pooled into one entry, listed with their most common genes and DNA. The V and J calls shown here were made by TCRdb, not taken from the authors' results. The sample contains 200,000 to 250,000 distinct CDR3 sequences, approximately 94% of them found a single time. Roughly 0.14% of the sample goes to the ten largest clones.

Here the chain combines TRBV18 and TRBJ1-4; possibly the D gene is TRBD1, per 6 matching bases. Material for sequencing was CD4+ T cells from PBMCs. This clonotype was obtained from a human donor with Susac syndrome. The bases are TGTGCCAGCTCTCCGACACAGGGCGCTAATGAAAAACTGTTTTTT. It encodes CASSPTQGANEKLFF.